This TCR beta chain was observed in a study of shared clonotypes between healthy human individuals. Trimming took off 3 bases at V and 4 bases at J, with 15 bases between the two ends. This CDR3 is 15 amino acids long. Germline assignment: CDR1 MDHEN and CDR2 SYDVKM. Running of the assay took place at deep level. Clones were sequenced by immunoSEQ multiplex PCR, and TCRdb holds only the in-frame ones, with some missing. The sample consists of roughly 650,000 clones, approximately 96% of them appearing once. CD45RO-negative CD8 cells positively selected for CCR7 made up the naive population, which excluded terminally differentiated effector memory CD45RA+ cells.

The V gene is TRBV28, the J gene TRBJ1-2; possible D gene TRBD1, 5 bases. The source material was naive CD8+ T cells sorted from blood. The sequence derives from a woman aged 30 to 39 in good health. CDR3: CASSFPRQSSYGYTF. The CDR3 bases are TGTGCCAGCAGTTTCCCTCGACAGTCCAGCTATGGCTACACCTTC.